This TCR beta chain was sequenced in a study of shared clonotypes between healthy human individuals. Whole-study findings and limits: Inspection by rarefaction showed sorted-subset sequencing to be incomplete despite large depth.

Sequencing used immunoSEQ multiplex PCR; TCRdb keeps in-frame clones, though not all of them. The sample lists some 2 million clones, about 95% occurring once. Notes on this clone: The antigen remains undetermined.

As defined, naive CD8 cells were CD45RO-negative and positively selected for CCR7, with terminally differentiated effector memory CD45RA+ cells excluded. Trimming took off 5 bases at V and 6 bases at J, with 13 bases between the two ends. The CDR3 has 13 amino acids. CDR1 and CDR2 from the germline V gene are SNHLY and FYNNEI. Sequencing was done on a sample of naive CD8+ T cells sorted from blood. The receptor was derived from a man aged 18 to 29 in good health. The chain joins TRBV2 to TRBJ1-1; D unclear. The CDR3, as DNA: TGTGCCAGCAGTTTCCTGGTTGGGGCTGAAGCTTTCTTT. This encodes CASSFLVGAEAFF.